This passage covers 18 T cell receptor beta chains from one sample sequenced in a study of PD-1 blockade in classical Hodgkin lymphoma. Only in-frame clones appear in the TCRdb table, and some are missing; sequencing was by immunoSEQ multiplex PCR. The sample has some 41,000 clones; just over 85% are singletons. Each and every patient relapsed after autologous stem cell transplantation, and patients got differing brentuximab vedotin exposure. Sequences were derived from peripheral blood mononuclear cells (PBMCs), sampled before the second cycle of nivolumab. These receptors were taken from a human donor with classical Hodgkin lymphoma.

The V call is TRBV18, the J call TRBJ2-1; D gene ambiguous. Germline CDR1 reads KGHSH; CDR2 reads LQKENI. The CDR3 length is 16 residues. The V gene lost 0 bases and the J gene lost 0 bases, with 9 bases spanning the gap. CDR3: CASSPPGLGSYNEQFF. CDR3 bases: TGTGCCAGCTCACCACCAGGGTTGGGCTCCTACAATGAGCAGTTCTTC. Variable domain in full (rest from reference TRBV18 and TRBJ2-1): NAGVMQNPRHLVRRRGQEARLRCSPMKGHSHVYWYRQLPEEGLKFMVYLQKENIIDESGMPKERFSAEFPKEGPSILRIQQVVRGDSAAYFCASSPPGLGSYNEQFFGPGTRLTVL.

This chain's CDR3 is CAYSPEGAREQYF. The CDR3 DNA reads as TGTGCCTATTCGCCCGAGGGGGCTCGCGAGCAGTACTTC. The J gene is TRBJ2-7, the V gene TRBV30; 7 nucleotides align to TRBD1. The germline CDR1 and CDR2 sequences are GTSNPN and SVGIG (reference sequence). Trimming took 7 bases from V and 6 from J; bases not matched to a gene: 12. This CDR3 contains 13 residues. Together with reference TRBV30 and TRBJ2-7, the CDR3 gives the full variable domain: SQTIHQWPATLVQPVGSPLSLECTVEGTSNPNLYWYRQAAGRGLQLLFYSVGIGQISSEVPQNLSASRPQDRQFILSSKKLLLSDSGFYLCAYSPEGAREQYFGPGTRLTVT.

This chain links TRBV28 with TRBJ2-7; tentative D call: TRBD2 (6 bases). The length of the CDR3 is 14 residues. Between the trimmed V and J ends, which lost 6 bases and 7 bases, there was a span of 19 bases. Germline CDR1 is MDHEN and CDR2 is SYDVKM. DNA of the CDR3: TGTGCCAGCAGATCCTCCTACCGGCGGGGAGAGCAGTACTTC. The encoded protein is CASRSSYRRGEQYF.

This clone was seen only once. V and J are TRBV5-1 and TRBJ2-7; 12 bases are shared with TRBD2. Per germline, CDR1 SGHRS and CDR2 YFSETQ. This CDR3 region has 14 residues. Trimming removed 4 bases from V and 7 bases from J; junction bases left unmatched: 6. CDR3 sequence (DNA): TGCGCCAGCAGCCGACTAGCGGGAGCCTTGGAGCAGTACTTC. It is translated as CASSRLAGALEQYF.

The CDR3 spells CSVARASYEQYF. Written as DNA, the CDR3 is TGCAGCGTTGCACGGGCCTCCTACGAGCAGTACTTC. The chain combines TRBV29-1 with TRBJ2-7; D uncertain. Trimming stripped 4 bases from V and 0 bases from J, with 7 bases between. From germline, CDR1 is SQVTM and CDR2 ANQGSEA. The CDR3 runs to 12 residues.

V and J are TRBV29-1 and TRBJ1-1; TRBD1 is a possible D gene (5 bases). V lost 5 bases and J lost 7, with 17 bases in between. The CDR3 has 13 amino acids. From germline, CDR1 is SQVTM and CDR2 ANQGSEA. The chain's CDR3 is CSVQSLLGGEAFF. The CDR3 DNA reads as TGCAGCGTTCAATCCCTACTGGGGGGTGAAGCTTTCTTT.

The chain combines TRBV27 with TRBJ2-7; 9 bases line up with TRBD1. Germline lookup yields CDR1 MNHEY and CDR2 SMNVEV (reference sequence). The CDR3 runs 16 residues. V was clipped by 6 bases and J by 1 base; unmatched bases: 10. The CDR3 DNA is TGTGCCAGCAGGAGATCCGCCGGGACAGGGTCCTACGAGCAGTACTTC. As protein: CASRRSAGTGSYEQYF.

J is TRBJ2-5 and V is TRBV28, with 10 bases matching TRBD1. The trim removed 4 bases at V and 5 bases at J, leaving 7 bases unmatched. Germline-derived CDR1 and CDR2 are MDHEN and SYDVKM. The CDR3 runs to 15 residues. The chain's CDR3 is CASSSDRGSTETQYF. The CDR3 DNA reads TGTGCCAGCAGTTCGGACAGGGGGTCGACGGAGACCCAGTACTTC. Full variable domain (remainder filled in from reference TRBV28 and TRBJ2-5): DVKVTQSSRYLVKRTGEKVFLECVQDMDHENMFWYRQDPGLGLRLIYFSYDVKMKEKGDIPEGYSVSREKKERFSLILESASTNQTSMYLCASSSDRGSTETQYFGPGTRLLVL.

CDR3 nucleotide sequence: TGTGCCAGCTCGGTCTCCTACGAGCAGTACTTC. Protein: CASSVSYEQYF. V and J are TRBV6-1 and TRBJ2-7; no reliable D call. The CDR3 runs to 11 residues. The germline gives CDR1 MNHNS, CDR2 SASEGT. Deletions cut 8 bases from V and 0 bases from J, with 5 bases between.

The chain employs TRBV29-1 and TRBJ2-7, with D perhaps matching TRBD2 (6 bases). CDR1 and CDR2 (germline): SQVTM, ANQGSEA. V lost 5 bases and J 3 bases, leaving 20 bases between the germline ends. The CDR3 has 15 amino acids. As DNA, the CDR3 is TGCAGCGTTACCGGGACTTCCTTAGGAGTCTACGAGCAGTACTTC. Protein sequence: CSVTGTSLGVYEQYF.

The chain couples TRBV6-5 to TRBJ1-4; tentative D call: TRBD1 (5 bases). CDR1 and CDR2 (germline): MNHEY, SVGAGI. The CDR3 totals 14 residues. Trimming shortened V by 2 bases and J by 9 bases, and 13 bases separated the two germline ends. CDR3 residues: CASSYGLEGQKLFF. The CDR3 DNA reads TGTGCCAGCAGTTACGGGTTGGAGGGACAAAAACTGTTTTTT.

CDR3 in DNA: TGTGCCACCAGCACCGGGACAGGGGACACCGGGGAGCTGTTTTTT. Encoded protein: CATSTGTGDTGELFF. V is TRBV15 and J is TRBJ2-2, with 10 bases lining up with TRBD1. This CDR3 region has 15 residues. J was trimmed by 3 bases and V by 4 bases; bases with no gene match: 2. CDR1 LNHNV and CDR2 YYDKDF come from the germline V gene (reference sequence).

The genes are TRBV9 and TRBJ1-2; 8 nucleotides match TRBD1. There are 13 residues in the CDR3. After removal of 0 bases from V and 5 bases from J, the junction contained 0 bases not matched to a gene. CDR1 and CDR2 from the germline V gene are SGDLS and YYNGEE. The DNA of the CDR3 is TGTGCCAGCAGCGTAGGGACAGGGTATGGCTACACCTTC. Translation gives CASSVGTGYGYTF.

This sequence joins TRBV20-1 and TRBJ2-7; D not resolved. In germline, CDR1 is DFQATT, CDR2 SNEGSKA (reference sequence). V was shortened by 3 bases and J by 5 bases, with 2 bases between the two germline ends. The CDR3 extends over 9 amino acids. CDR3 sequence (DNA): TGCAGTGCTAGTGACGAGCAGTACTTC. This sequence encodes CSASDEQYF.

The V and J genes are TRBV6-1 and TRBJ1-4; weak D call: TRBD1 (5 bases). The V end was cut by 2 bases, the J end by 4 bases, with 8 bases between. The CDR3 spans 14 residues. Germline assignment: CDR1 MNHNS and CDR2 SASEGT. CDR3 in DNA: TGTGCCAGCAGTGAAACAGGCCGTAATGAAAAACTGTTTTTT. It is translated as CASSETGRNEKLFF.

The chain uses TRBV30 and TRBJ2-7, with D perhaps TRBD2 (5 bases). V was pared by 8 bases and J by 0 bases, with 11 bases between. Per the germline V gene, CDR1 is GTSNPN and CDR2 is SVGIG (reference sequence). The CDR3 extends over 12 amino acids. Here the CDR3 DNA reads TGTGCCCTAGCAGGCGTCTCCTACGAGCAGTACTTC. Translating gives CALAGVSYEQYF.

The V call is TRBV5-1, the J call TRBJ2-1; 7 bases align to TRBD2. The CDR3 runs to 14 residues. J gave up 8 bases and V 4 bases, and 9 bases lay outside the gene matches. Germline CDR1 SGHRS, CDR2 YFSETQ. The CDR3 nucleotides read TGCGCCAGCAGCCCCACCGGCGGGAGCTATGAGCAGTTCTTC. Its translation is CASSPTGGSYEQFF.

The chain carries TRBV4-2 and TRBJ1-1; D might be TRBD1 (6 bases). The CDR3 consists of 15 residues. The V gene lost 3 bases and the J gene lost 3 bases, with 14 bases spanning the gap. CDR1 and CDR2 (germline): LGHNA, YNFKEQ. The CDR3: CASSQGTPRDTEAFF. The DNA for the CDR3 is TGTGCCAGCAGCCAGGGGACACCCCGGGACACTGAAGCTTTCTTT.